This TCR beta chain was obtained from a study of shared clonotypes between healthy human individuals. The V end was cut by 4 bases, the J end by 0 bases, with 15 bases between. Germline V lookup: CDR1 SGHNT, CDR2 YYREEE (reference sequence). This CDR3 has 16 residues. Sequenced by immunoSEQ multiplex PCR; TCRdb stores in-frame clones only, minus some. The top ten clones hold over 10% of a sample with nearly 500,000 clones, over 60% of them seen once. The source material was PBMCs. The clonotype was recovered from a woman aged 35 to 49 in good health. Some clones in this sample may be carry-over from other donors' samples. V gene TRBV5-4 combines with J gene TRBJ2-3; no clear D gene. This chain's CDR3 is CASSPPGTPSTDTQYF. CDR3 nucleotide sequence: TGTGCCAGCAGCCCCCCGGGTACTCCTAGCACAGATACGCAGTATTTT.